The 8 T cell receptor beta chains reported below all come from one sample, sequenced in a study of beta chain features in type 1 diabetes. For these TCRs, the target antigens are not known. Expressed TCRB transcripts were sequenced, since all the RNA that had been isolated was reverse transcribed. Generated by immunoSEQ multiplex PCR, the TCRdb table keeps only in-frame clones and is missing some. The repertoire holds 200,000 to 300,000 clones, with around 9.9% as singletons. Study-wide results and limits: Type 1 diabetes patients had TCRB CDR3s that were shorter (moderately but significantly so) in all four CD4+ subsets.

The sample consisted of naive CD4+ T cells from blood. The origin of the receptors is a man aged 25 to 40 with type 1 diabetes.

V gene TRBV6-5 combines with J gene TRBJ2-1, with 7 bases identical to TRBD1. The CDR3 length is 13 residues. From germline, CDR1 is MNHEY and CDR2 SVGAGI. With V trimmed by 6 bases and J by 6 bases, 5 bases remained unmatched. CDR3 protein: CASRETGTNEQFF. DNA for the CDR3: TGTGCCAGCAGGGAGACAGGGACCAATGAGCAGTTCTTC.

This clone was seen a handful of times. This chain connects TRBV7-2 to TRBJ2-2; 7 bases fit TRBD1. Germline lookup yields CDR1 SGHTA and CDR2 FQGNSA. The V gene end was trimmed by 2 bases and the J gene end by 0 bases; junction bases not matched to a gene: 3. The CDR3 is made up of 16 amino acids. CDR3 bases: TGTGCCAGCAGCTTATACGGGACAGCGAACACCGGGGAGCTGTTTTTT. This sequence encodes CASSLYGTANTGELFF.

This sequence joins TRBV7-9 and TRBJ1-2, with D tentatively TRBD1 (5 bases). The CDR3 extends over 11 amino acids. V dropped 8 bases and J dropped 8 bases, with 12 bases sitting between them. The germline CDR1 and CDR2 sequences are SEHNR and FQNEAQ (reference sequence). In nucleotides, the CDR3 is TGTGCCAGCGGAGGGGCTGACGGCTACACCTTC. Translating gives CASGGADGYTF.

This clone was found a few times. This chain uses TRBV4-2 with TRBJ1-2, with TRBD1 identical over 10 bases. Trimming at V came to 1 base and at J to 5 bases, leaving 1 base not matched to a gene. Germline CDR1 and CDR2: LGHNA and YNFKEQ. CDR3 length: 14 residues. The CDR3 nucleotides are TGTGCCAGCAGCCAAGGGACAGGGGGATATGGCTACACCTTC. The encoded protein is CASSQGTGGYGYTF.

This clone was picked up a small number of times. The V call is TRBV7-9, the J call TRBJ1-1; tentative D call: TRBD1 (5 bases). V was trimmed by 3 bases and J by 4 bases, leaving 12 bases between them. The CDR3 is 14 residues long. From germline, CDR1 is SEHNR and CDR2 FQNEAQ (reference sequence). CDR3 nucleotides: TGTGCCAGCAGCTTGGAGGGGATGGTCACTGAAGCTTTCTTT. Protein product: CASSLEGMVTEAFF.

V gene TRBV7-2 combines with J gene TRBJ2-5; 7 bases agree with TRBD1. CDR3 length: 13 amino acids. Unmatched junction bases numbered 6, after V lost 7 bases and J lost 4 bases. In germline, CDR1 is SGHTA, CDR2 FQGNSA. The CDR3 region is CASTPNRGETQYF. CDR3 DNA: TGTGCCAGCACCCCAAACAGGGGAGAGACCCAGTACTTC.

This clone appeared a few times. CDR3 protein: CASSVAGGADTQYF. The CDR3 DNA sequence: TGTGCCAGCAGTGTAGCGGGAGGAGCAGATACGCAGTATTTT. V and J are TRBV6-1 and TRBJ2-3; TRBD2 agrees at 10 bases. Per the germline V gene, CDR1 is MNHNS and CDR2 is SASEGT. The CDR3 extends over 14 amino acids. Trimming removed 4 bases from V and 4 bases from J; junction bases left unmatched: 2.

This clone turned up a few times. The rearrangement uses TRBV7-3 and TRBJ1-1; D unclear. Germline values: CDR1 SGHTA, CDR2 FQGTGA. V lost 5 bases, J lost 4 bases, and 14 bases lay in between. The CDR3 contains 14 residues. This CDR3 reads CASSPDIGSTEAFF. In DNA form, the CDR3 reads TGTGCCAGCAGCCCCGACATAGGGAGCACTGAAGCTTTCTTT. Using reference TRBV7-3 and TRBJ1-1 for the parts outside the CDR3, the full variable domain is GAGVSQTPSNKVTEKGKYVELRCDPISGHTALYWYRQSLGQGPEFLIYFQGTGAADDSGLPNDRFFAVRPEGSVSTLKIQRTERGDSAVYLCASSPDIGSTEAFFGQGTRLTVV.